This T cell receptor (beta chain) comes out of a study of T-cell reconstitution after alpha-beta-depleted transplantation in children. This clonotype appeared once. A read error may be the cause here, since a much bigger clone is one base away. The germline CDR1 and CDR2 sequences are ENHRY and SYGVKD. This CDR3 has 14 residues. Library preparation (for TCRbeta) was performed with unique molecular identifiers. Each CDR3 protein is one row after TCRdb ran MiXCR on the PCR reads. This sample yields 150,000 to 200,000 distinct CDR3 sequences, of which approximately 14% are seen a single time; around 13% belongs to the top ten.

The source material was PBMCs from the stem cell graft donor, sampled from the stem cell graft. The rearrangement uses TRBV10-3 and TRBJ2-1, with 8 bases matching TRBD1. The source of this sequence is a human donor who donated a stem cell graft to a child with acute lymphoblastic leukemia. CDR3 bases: TGTGCCAACGGACAGGGATTGGGAATAGATGAGCATTTCTTC. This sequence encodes CANGQGLGIDEHFF.